This T cell receptor beta chain was captured in a study of blood T cell repertoires in COVID-19. Study-level information: Specimens from acute and convalescent COVID-19 originated in the United States, Italy and Spain. T cells, B-cell-depleted T cells, or PBMCs provided the cDNA or gDNA that served as material.

In the original analysis: Estimation of nucleated cell counts was performed using reference gene primer amplification. Repertoires were generated with immunoSEQ multiplex PCR, while TCRdb's copy carries only in-frame clones and drops some. V and J calls and clone size are as listed in that table; D and trimming were resolved from the DNA. The table shows tens of thousands of clones, with approximately 83% occurring only once. The CDR3 spans 15 residues. Trimming cost V 4 bases and J 8 bases; bases outside gene matches: 10. Germline CDR1 SGDLS, CDR2 YYNGEE. The J gene is TRBJ1-4, the V gene TRBV9, with 8 bases that match TRBD1. The sample consisted of peripheral blood. This sequence was found in an older woman with acute or convalescent COVID-19. The CDR3 spells CASSPDRGWREKLFF. The CDR3 region has the DNA TGTGCCAGCAGCCCCGACAGGGGCTGGAGGGAAAAACTGTTTTTT.